The TCR beta chain described here comes from a study of blood T cell repertoires in COVID-19. In the original analysis: Scientists estimated how many nucleated cells there were by amplifying reference gene primers. Profiled with immunoSEQ multiplex PCR; TCRdb holds only in-frame clones, not every one. Clonal size and the V and J genes are those of that table, whereas D and trimming came from the DNA. The sample records around 300,000 clones, roughly 85% being singletons. Those who participated ranged in age from roughly 18 to 90 years and resided in 20 to 30 US areas. Germline lookup yields CDR1 KGHSH and CDR2 LQKENI. The CDR3 covers 13 residues. V lost 5 bases, J lost 0 bases, and 6 bases lay in between.

V is TRBV18 and J is TRBJ2-3; D is unresolved. The source of this sequence is a woman aged 40 to 50 who had recovered from COVID-19. The sample taken for sequencing was PBMCs or T cells enriched from blood (not recorded which). CDR3 amino acids: CASSNFSTDTQYF. CDR3 nucleotides: TGTGCCAGCTCAAACTTTAGCACAGATACGCAGTATTTT.